This TCR beta chain was sequenced for a study of beta chain features in type 1 diabetes. Study context: The study found patients and healthy donors alike in age, gender and cell yields. Sorted cells, more than 95,000,000 in number, were examined across all samples.

This clone has more than one count but fewer than ten. Its antigen is unidentified. A sort by CD45RO/CCR7/CD25/CD127/CD95/CD27 yielded CD4+ naive, central memory, regulatory and stem cell-like memory cells. CDR3 length equals 16 residues. Germline V gives CDR1 SEHNR, CDR2 FQNEAQ (reference sequence). J gave up 3 bases and V 5 bases, and 11 bases lay outside the gene matches. Overall study findings and caveats: The naive, central memory and Treg TCRB repertoires showed an apparent similarity that was greater among patients than among healthy donors.

What was sequenced were expressed TCRB transcripts, since all of the isolated RNA had been reverse transcribed. Sequenced by immunoSEQ multiplex PCR; TCRdb stores in-frame clones only, minus some. The repertoire consists of 130,000 to 150,000 clones, with 10% occurring once and the leading ten covering 1.3%. The clonotype originates from a man aged 18 to 30 in good health. The chain joins TRBV7-9 to TRBJ2-7; TRBD1 matches 9 bases. Sequenced material: naive CD4+ T cells from blood. CDR3 loop: CASSPLFPGQGYEQYF. CDR3 bases: TGTGCCAGCAGCCCCCTCTTCCCGGGACAGGGCTACGAGCAGTACTTC.